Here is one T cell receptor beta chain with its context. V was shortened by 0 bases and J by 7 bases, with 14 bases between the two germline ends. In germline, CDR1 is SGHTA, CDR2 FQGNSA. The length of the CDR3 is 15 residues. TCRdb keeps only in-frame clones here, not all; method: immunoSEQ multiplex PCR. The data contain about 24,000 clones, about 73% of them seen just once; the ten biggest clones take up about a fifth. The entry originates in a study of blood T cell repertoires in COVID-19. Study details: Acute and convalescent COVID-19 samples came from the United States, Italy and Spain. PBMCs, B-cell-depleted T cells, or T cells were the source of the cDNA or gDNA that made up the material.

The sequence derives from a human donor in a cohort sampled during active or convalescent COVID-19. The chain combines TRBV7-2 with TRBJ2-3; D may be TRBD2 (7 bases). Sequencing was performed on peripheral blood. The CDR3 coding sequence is TGTGCCAGCAGCTTAGCTTGGGGGGGGCACAATACGCAGTATTTT. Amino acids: CASSLAWGGHNTQYF.